These 2 T cell receptor beta chains were sequenced from one sample in a study of Ad26.COV2.S vaccination and SARS-CoV-2 variants. The data were produced by immunoSEQ multiplex PCR, yet TCRdb's version contains in-frame clones alone and is incomplete. The top ten clones hold around 5.5% of a sample with 300,000 to 350,000 clones, roughly 88% of them seen once. The treatment is: some 20 received Ad26.COV2.S at low or high dose, single or two shots; 5 received placebo; per-sample allocation not given. It was on day 63 after the first vaccine or placebo injection that samples were taken. Sequencing used peripheral blood, obtained in a trial of Ad26.COV2.S vaccine versus placebo. These TCRs come from a person aged 18-60 years who received the Ad26.COV2.S COVID-19 vaccine or a placebo.

The chain has TRBV7-9 and TRBJ2-7; D possibly corresponds to TRBD1 (5 bases). V shed 8 bases and J shed 4 bases, with 15 bases lying between them. The CDR3 covers 13 residues. Germline loops: CDR1 SEHNR, CDR2 FQNEAQ (reference sequence). The CDR3 region has the DNA TGTGCCAGCGGCGGCAGGGAAAGTTACGAGCAGTACGTC. It is translated as CASGGRESYEQYV.

This sequence joins TRBV7-3 and TRBJ1-1; 8 bases match TRBD1. CDR3 size: 16 residues. The junction had 11 bases not matched to a gene; V was cut back by 5 bases and J by 3 bases. The V gene's germline CDR1 is SGHTA and CDR2 FQGTGA. CDR3 sequence: CASSISGGGWDTEAFF. In nucleotides, the CDR3 is TGTGCCAGCAGCATCTCAGGGGGCGGTTGGGACACTGAAGCTTTCTTT.